This T cell receptor beta chain stems from a study of CD8+ T cells in alopecia areata. RNA extraction was followed by reverse transcription into cDNA, which acted as the sequencing template. TCRdb's copy holds only in-frame clones and misses some; the assay was immunoSEQ multiplex PCR. The data show some 180,000 clones, with about 51% seen just once and 10% held by the top ten. Sample treatment: oral pan-JAK inhibitor, 5-10 mg twice daily. To note about this clone: Its matching antigen is unknown.

General observations from the study: Tofacitinib significantly lowered scalp clonality and expanded CD8+ clones among the top 100. Only a single nonresponder existed, so baseline CD8+ expansion links stay unclear.

The specimen comprised CD8+ T cells sorted from blood, sampled at week 52, from a patient treated with tofacitinib. The source of this sequence is a human donor with alopecia areata.

Here the CDR3 DNA reads TGTGCCAGCAGCTTAGGGGATGCGACCCAGTACTTC. As protein: CASSLGDATQYF. V is TRBV13 and J is TRBJ2-5; D not resolved. V dropped 0 bases and J dropped 7 bases, with 6 bases sitting between them. The CDR3 has 12 amino acids. Germline CDR1 PRHDT, CDR2 FYEKMQ (reference sequence).